These 12 T cell receptor beta chains originate from one sample sequenced in a study of cytomegalovirus exposure and HLA in healthy donors. The PCR made use of 60 Vbeta and 13 Jbeta primers. Here immunoSEQ multiplex PCR was the method, and the copy in TCRdb shows in-frame clones only, minus some. The sample includes roughly 200,000 clones, 9.5% of them seen just once. Sequenced: PBMCs. The origin of the receptors is a woman aged 30 to 39 in good health and CMV-seropositive.

Only a few counts were recorded for this clone. This chain joins TRBV29-1 and TRBJ2-1; the match to TRBD2 covers 7 bases. The CDR3 covers 13 residues. Germline values: CDR1 SQVTM, CDR2 ANQGSEA. The trim removed 6 bases at V and 6 bases at J, leaving 8 bases unmatched. CDR3 nucleotide sequence: TGCAGCGTACGCGGGAGAGGGAGCAATGAGCAGTTCTTC. Translating it yields CSVRGRGSNEQFF.

This clone has more than one count but fewer than ten. The genes are TRBV28 and TRBJ2-3; D possibly corresponds to TRBD2 (7 bases). CDR3 length equals 16 residues. Germline CDR1 is MDHEN and CDR2 is SYDVKM. V lost 5 bases and J lost 2, with 17 bases in between. DNA for the CDR3: TGTGCCAGCAGTCTCTCCGGGGGGCCAATCACAGATACGCAGTATTTT. Residues: CASSLSGGPITDTQYF.

This clone was detected only a few times. V and J are TRBV7-9 and TRBJ2-7; D may be TRBD1 (7 bases). The V end was cut by 4 bases, the J end by 4 bases, with 23 bases between. In germline, CDR1 is SEHNR, CDR2 FQNEAQ (reference sequence). CDR3 length: 17 residues. DNA for the CDR3: TGTGCCAGCAGCTCGAACGGGGGCGGGACAGAAGTATACGAGCAGTACTTC. Translated, it gives CASSSNGGGTEVYEQYF.

This rearrangement joins TRBV2 to TRBJ1-5, with D maybe TRBD1 (5 bases). V lost 6 bases and J lost 6, with 15 bases in between. The CDR3 has 14 amino acids. Germline lookup yields CDR1 SNHLY and CDR2 FYNNEI. The CDR3 is CASSRVGLTQPQHF. For the CDR3, the DNA is TGTGCCAGCAGCAGGGTAGGGTTGACTCAGCCCCAGCATTTT. Full variable domain (rest looked up from reference TRBV2 and TRBJ1-5): EPEVTQTPSHQVTQMGQEVILRCVPISNHLYFYWYRQILGQKVEFLVSFYNNEISEKSEIFDDQFSVERPDGSNFTLKIRSTKLEDSAMYFCASSRVGLTQPQHFGDGTRLSIL.

The chain carries TRBV12-5 and TRBJ2-5; possibly TRBD2 for D (6 bases). CDR3 length equals 16 residues. Germline V gene lookup returns CDR1 LGHNT and CDR2 FRNRAP. The V end was cut by 3 bases, the J end by 5 bases, with 19 bases between. The chain's CDR3 is CASGFGRRASGETQYF. CDR3 coding DNA: TGTGCTAGTGGTTTTGGGCGGAGGGCCTCGGGTGAGACCCAGTACTTC.

This clone was seen only a few times. As DNA, the CDR3 is TGTGCCAGCAGGGGGGACAGTATAAACTATGGCTACACCTTC. Translating it yields CASRGDSINYGYTF. The rearrangement uses TRBV2 and TRBJ1-2; TRBD1 agrees at 7 bases. Germline V CDR1 and CDR2: SNHLY, FYNNEI. Trimming removed 6 bases from V and 2 bases from J; junction bases left unmatched: 6. This CDR3 is 14 amino acids long.

The CDR3 DNA sequence: TGTGCCTGTATACAGGGGGCCTACAATGAGCAGTTCTTC. It yields the protein CACIQGAYNEQFF. This rearrangement joins TRBV30 to TRBJ2-1; 8 bases line up with TRBD1. Germline CDR1 is GTSNPN and CDR2 is SVGIG (reference sequence). V lost 6 bases to trimming and J lost 2 bases; unmatched junction nucleotides: 3. The CDR3 spans 13 residues. The full variable domain, completed using reference TRBV30 and TRBJ2-1, is SQTIHQWPATLVQPVGSPLSLECTVEGTSNPNLYWYRQAAGRGLQLLFYSVGIGQISSEVPQNLSASRPQDRQFILSSKKLLLSDSGFYLCACIQGAYNEQFFGPGTRLTVL.

V usage is TRBV9 and J usage is TRBJ1-6, with D perhaps matching TRBD1 (6 bases). V was pared by 3 bases and J by 10 bases, with 11 bases between. CDR1 and CDR2 from the germline V gene are SGDLS and YYNGEE. There are 13 residues in the CDR3. The DNA of the CDR3 is TGTGCCAGCAGCGGAGGGGGTGTGTCACCCCTCCACTTT. Translation gives CASSGGGVSPLHF.

This clone was seen a few times. The rearrangement joins TRBV13 to TRBJ2-5; 12 nucleotides match TRBD2. Trimming took 2 bases from V and 5 from J; bases not matched to a gene: 3. Germline-derived CDR1 and CDR2 are PRHDT and FYEKMQ (reference sequence). This CDR3 has 15 residues. DNA of the CDR3: TGTGCCAGCAGCTTAAATCTAGCGGGAGGGGAGACCCAGTACTTC. Its protein product is CASSLNLAGGETQYF.

This clone was found a few times. The chain carries TRBV6-5 and TRBJ2-3; D not certain. The CDR3 is made up of 12 amino acids. Trimming pared 5 bases from V and 2 bases from J, leaving 5 bases between. Germline values: CDR1 MNHEY, CDR2 SVGAGI. CDR3 sequence reads: CASSLNTDTQYF. CDR3 in DNA: TGTGCCAGCAGTCTAAACACAGATACGCAGTATTTT.

The genes are TRBV29-1 and TRBJ2-3, with 8 bases that match TRBD1. The CDR3 length is 13 residues. Germline lookup yields CDR1 SQVTM and CDR2 ANQGSEA. Losses at the gene ends were 7 bases for V and 1 base for J; bases not matched to a gene: 4. The CDR3 is CSAATGGTDTQYF. The CDR3 coding sequence is TGCAGCGCCGCGACAGGGGGCACAGATACGCAGTATTTT.

This clone has only a few counts. One end of the junction fails to match germline, which may point to a read error. The V and J genes are TRBV30 and TRBJ2-7; 7 nucleotides agree with TRBD1. Germline CDR1 GTSNPN, CDR2 SVGIG (reference sequence). The CDR3 is made up of 14 amino acids. CDR3 DNA: TGTGCCTGGAGTCCGTCGATTGGGACAGCCGAGAAGTACTTT. It yields the protein CAWSPSIGTAEKYF.